This T cell receptor beta chain derives from a study of shared clonotypes between healthy human individuals. Study-level findings and limits: Unshared clonotypes carried lower generation probabilities than those common to all four donors. Memory subsets generally showed smaller estimated richness than naive subsets did. Naive CD4 clonotypes overlapped across a few donors at approximately 5.3%.

Generated by immunoSEQ multiplex PCR, the TCRdb table keeps only in-frame clones and is missing some. The sample shows almost 750,000 clones, roughly 72% of them seen only once. About this clone: What it recognizes is unknown.

Both subsets, CD45RA+ naive and CD45RA-negative memory, were split from the CD4+ cells. The CDR3 extends over 15 amino acids. Germline V gene lookup returns CDR1 MNHNS and CDR2 SASEGT. V shed 2 bases and J 0 bases; nucleotides not matched to a gene: 3. Sample: memory CD4+ T cells sorted from blood. The subset here: CD45RA-negative fraction. This rearrangement joins TRBV6-1 to TRBJ1-2; 7 nucleotides line up with TRBD1. The clonotype originates from a woman in her twenties or thirties in good health. This CDR3 is CASSEQGGANYGYTF. The CDR3, as DNA: TGTGCCAGCAGTGAACAGGGGGGAGCTAACTATGGCTACACCTTC.